The following is a T cell receptor (beta chain) sequence with its context. The clone's antigen remains unknown. No much larger clone is present one base from it, and per-base qualities are unavailable. Patients with melanoma were used as donors. Library generation was performed with the immunoSEQ multiplex PCR assay. TCRdb obtained this table from immuneACCESS and retained in-frame rearrangements with V and J assigned. These tables miss some clones; where compared with another copy, unresolved V genes account for less than half of the shortfall, and the remainder is unexplained. Within this sample are nearly 50,000 clones, with roughly 87% of them counted one time only. 10% to 15% of the sample belongs to the ten largest clones. This entry comes from a study of CD4+ T cells in melanoma (dated by TCRdb to between 2021 and 2022). Concerning the study at large: Neoantigen-specific CD4+ T cells in human melanoma were what the study investigated. The investigation overall reported the following: Neoantigen-specific CD4+ T cells in melanoma were reported to have a range of differentiation states. The report described a correlation between neoantigen-specific CD4+ T cells and the function of CD8+ T cells, macrophages and B cells.

CDR1 and CDR2 are drawn from the germline V gene: MDHEN, SYDVKM. Measured from the cysteine to the phenylalanine, the CDR3 is 12 residues long. This entry keeps only the CDR3 DNA: 36 bases, framed from base 1. V is shortened by 4 bases, J by 10 bases, and the region joining them spans 13 bases. The chain is encoded by TRBV28 joined to TRBJ2-5, with a tentative D gene TRBD1 over 5 matching bases. The sequence was collected from a human donor with melanoma. Sequenced sample: peripheral blood. The encoded CDR3 is CASSSHRQYQYF. The nucleotide sequence is given as TGTGCCAGCAGTTCCCACCGACAGTACCAGTACTTC. When the CDR3 is completed using the reference TRBV28 and TRBJ2-5 genes on either side, the full variable domain is DVKVTQSSRYLVKRTGEKVFLECVQDMDHENMFWYRQDPGLGLRLIYFSYDVKMKEKGDIPEGYSVSREKKERFSLILESASTNQTSMYLCASSSHRQYQYFGPGTRLLVL.